The sequence of this TCR beta chain was determined in a study of neurological immune-mediated disorders. Study-level points and caveats: CDR3 amino acid sequences of expanded clones were not shared across subjects, a result suggesting private repertoires in all groups. The most TCR clonal expansion was seen in HTLV-1-associated myelopathy, and the least was seen in multiple sclerosis, which fell below healthy controls.

The CDR3 is made up of 14 amino acids. CDR1 and CDR2 from the germline V gene are SGHTA and FQGNSA. 5'RACE generated cDNA with 10-nucleotide random UMIs. TCRdb itself ran the 5' RACE reads through MiXCR, one entry per CDR3 protein. The sample has approximately 30,000 distinct CDR3 sequences, 5% to 8% seen once. The study built unsorted libraries from 2 million PBMCs kept at -80 C. This clonotype came up a few times. What it binds is not known. A read error may produce the germline difference seen at one junction end. Sequenced material: PBMCs. The sequence was obtained from a woman aged 50 to 60 in good health. The chain links TRBV7-2 to TRBJ2-4; D is possibly TRBD2 (6 bases). The CDR3 DNA reads as TGTGCCAGCAGTTTAGCGGTAGCCAAAAACATTCAGTACTTC. Protein sequence: CASSLAVAKNIQYF.